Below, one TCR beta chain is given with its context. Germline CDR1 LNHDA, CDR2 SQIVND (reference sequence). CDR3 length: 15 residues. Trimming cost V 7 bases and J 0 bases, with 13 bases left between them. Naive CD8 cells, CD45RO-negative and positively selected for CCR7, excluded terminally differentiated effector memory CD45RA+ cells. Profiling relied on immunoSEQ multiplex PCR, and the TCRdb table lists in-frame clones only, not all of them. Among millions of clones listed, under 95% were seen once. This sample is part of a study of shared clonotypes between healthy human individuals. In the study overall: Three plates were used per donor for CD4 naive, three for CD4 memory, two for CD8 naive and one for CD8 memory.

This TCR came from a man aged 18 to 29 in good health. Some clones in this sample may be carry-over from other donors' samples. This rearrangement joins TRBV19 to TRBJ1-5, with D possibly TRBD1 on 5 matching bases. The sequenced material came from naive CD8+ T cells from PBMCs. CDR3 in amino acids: CASNVLGGSNQPQHF. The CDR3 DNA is TGTGCCAGTAATGTTCTCGGGGGTAGCAATCAGCCCCAGCATTTT.